The clone carrying this T cell receptor (beta chain) was detected ten times or more. Its target is not known. The data belong to a study of CD8 T cells in ankylosing spondylitis. With molecular barcodes, quantitative 5'-RACE was used to make the TCR beta libraries. MiXCR, run by TCRdb on the 5' RACE reads, gives a single entry per CDR3 protein. The profile shows about 240,000 distinct CDR3 sequences, roughly 10% of them singletons. Overall study findings and caveats: Some motif variants were previously reported in reactive arthritis synovial fluid and blood. In ankylosing spondylitis blood, a motif of fewer than 10 highly homologous TCR beta variants appeared characteristic.

Germline lookup yields CDR1 SGHKS and CDR2 YYEKEE (reference sequence). V shed 0 bases and J 0 bases; nucleotides not matched to a gene: 6. The CDR3 totals 18 residues. This chain uses TRBV5-5 with TRBJ1-1; TRBD1 matches 12 bases. The clonotype originates from a male donor with ankylosing spondylitis or in good health (not recorded which). Sample: blood, either unsorted or a sorted T cell fraction (not recorded which). For the CDR3, the DNA is TGTGCCAGCAGCTTGGAAGGGACAGGGGGCGCCATGAACACTGAAGCTTTCTTT. Translating gives CASSLEGTGGAMNTEAFF. Complete variable domain (other parts from reference TRBV5-5 and TRBJ1-1): DAGVTQSPTHLIKTRGQQVTLRCSPISGHKSVSWYQQVLGQGPQFIFQYYEKEERGRGNFPDRFSARQFPNYSSELNVNALLLGDSALYLCASSLEGTGGAMNTEAFFGQGTRLTVV.